A single sample gave rise to the 22 T cell receptor beta chains below, sequenced in a study of blood T cells in healthy people across ages. Then a second PCR, running roughly 7 to 11 cycles, was carried out with a sample-barcoded 5' primer and a J-beta primer mix. A single record per CDR3 protein comes from TCRdb applying MiXCR to the 5' RACE reads. This sample carries some 900,000 distinct CDR3 sequences, around 26% of them seen once, and the ten largest clones take roughly 17%. The source material was blood. These receptors all stem from an elderly woman in good health.

Comments on this clonotype: Mismatch with germline at one junction end may stem from a read error. The V and J genes are TRBV19 and TRBJ2-6; a possible D gene is TRBD1 (5 bases). Germline V lookup: CDR1 LNHDA, CDR2 SQIVND (reference sequence). The CDR3 contains 13 residues. CDR3 sequence (DNA): TGTGCCAGTATCGCGTCTGGGGCCAGCGTCCTGACTTTC. This codes for CASIASGASVLTF.

The chain is built from TRBV24-1 and TRBJ2-7; TRBD2 matches at 8 bases. Unmatched junction bases numbered 11, after V lost 4 bases and J lost 7 bases. Germline V gene lookup returns CDR1 KGHDR and CDR2 SFDVKD. This CDR3 spans 15 amino acids. The DNA of the CDR3 is TGTGCCACCAGTGACCCCCGGGGGGGTCTGGGAGAGCAGTACTTC. It encodes CATSDPRGGLGEQYF.

At least ten counts were recorded for this clonotype. The chain's CDR3 is CASSQAGGSIDKNIQYF. CDR3 coding DNA: TGTGCCAGCAGCCAAGCCGGGGGAAGTATTGACAAAAACATTCAGTACTTC. The J gene is TRBJ2-4, the V gene TRBV3-1; D is perhaps TRBD2 (6 bases). In germline, CDR1 is LGHDT, CDR2 YNNKEL (reference sequence). The CDR3 runs 17 residues. Deletions cut 1 base from V and 3 bases from J, with 16 bases between. The full variable domain, in which reference TRBV3-1 and TRBJ2-4 provide the parts outside the CDR3, is DTAVSQTPKYLVTQMGNDKSIKCEQNLGHDTMYWYKQDSKKFLKIMFSYNNKELIINETVPNRFSPKSPDKAHLNLHINSLELGDSAVYFCASSQAGGSIDKNIQYFGAGTRLSVL.

The chain links TRBV12-3 or TRBV12-4 to TRBJ1-5, with 7 bases lining up with TRBD1. This CDR3 region has 14 residues. V lost 6 bases to trimming and J lost 7 bases; unmatched junction nucleotides: 9. DNA for the CDR3: TGTGCCAGCAGGATCGACAGGGTCGGACAGCCCCAGCATTTT. Protein product: CASRIDRVGQPQHF.

This clonotype was counted at least ten times. This chain joins TRBV3-1 and TRBJ2-1; no clear D gene. CDR1 and CDR2 from the germline V gene are LGHDT and YNNKEL (reference sequence). This CDR3 region has 14 residues. Trimming removed 5 bases from V and 5 bases from J, with 13 bases in between. The CDR3 protein is CASSYPRWNNEQFF. The CDR3 DNA sequence: TGTGCCAGCAGCTACCCGAGGTGGAACAATGAGCAGTTCTTC.

A word on this clonotype: This may stem from a read error, because a much larger clone lies one nucleotide away. The chain has TRBV12-3 or TRBV12-4 and TRBJ1-5; D call uncertain. V lost 5 bases to trimming and J lost 6 bases, with 11 bases between them. The CDR3 is 13 amino acids. Here the CDR3 reads CASSLRERQPQHF. The CDR3 DNA reads as TGTGCCAGCAGTCTGAGGGAGCGTCAGCCCCAGCATTTT.

This clonotype was picked up a small number of times. The chain carries TRBV12-3 or TRBV12-4 and TRBJ1-6; 10 nucleotides agree with TRBD1. There are 15 residues in the CDR3. Losses at the gene ends were 5 bases for V and 6 bases for J; bases not matched to a gene: 4. CDR3 sequence reads: CASSGRTGGNSPLHF. As DNA, the CDR3 is TGTGCCAGCAGTGGGCGGACAGGGGGTAATTCACCCCTCCACTTT.

This clonotype was picked up a small number of times. This chain uses TRBV6-6 with TRBJ1-1, with 7 positions matching TRBD1. Losses at the gene ends were 4 bases for V and 1 base for J; bases not matched to a gene: 6. Germline CDR1 and CDR2: MNHNY and SVGAGI (reference sequence). This CDR3 is built from 15 residues. CDR3 protein: CASSSDRSRNTEAFF. CDR3 sequence (DNA): TGTGCCAGCAGTTCGGACAGGTCACGGAACACTGAAGCTTTCTTT.

This chain links TRBV28 with TRBJ2-7, with a possible D match to TRBD1 (5 bases). Germline CDR1 MDHEN, CDR2 SYDVKM. This CDR3 spans 16 amino acids. The V end lost 2 bases, the J end lost 0 bases, and 14 bases lay between the germline ends. The CDR3 bases are TGTGCCAGCAGTTTACTCAGGGAAGGGGCCTCCTACGAGCAGTACTTC. Its translation: CASSLLREGASYEQYF. Looking up the rest from reference TRBV28 and TRBJ2-7 gives the full variable domain: DVKVTQSSRYLVKRTGEKVFLECVQDMDHENMFWYRQDPGLGLRLIYFSYDVKMKEKGDIPEGYSVSREKKERFSLILESASTNQTSMYLCASSLLREGASYEQYFGPGTRLTVT.

This chain connects TRBV4-3 to TRBJ1-1; tentative D call: TRBD1 (5 bases). The CDR3 is 15 amino acids. Trimming took 3 bases from V and 3 from J, leaving 14 bases between them. The germline CDR1 and CDR2 sequences are LGHNA and YSLEER. The CDR3 loop reads CASSHDWGGDTEAFF. DNA for the CDR3: TGCGCCAGCAGCCACGATTGGGGGGGGGACACTGAAGCTTTCTTT.

This clonotype was counted ten times or more. The CDR3 coding sequence is TGTGCCATCAGTGAGAACTATGGCTACACCTTC. Translated: CAISENYGYTF. This chain uses TRBV10-3 with TRBJ1-2; D ambiguous. This CDR3 spans 11 amino acids. Looked up from germline, CDR1 is ENHRY and CDR2 is SYGVKD. V was shortened by 2 bases and J by 2 bases, with 0 bases between the two germline ends.

J is TRBJ2-5 and V is TRBV7-2; D is possibly TRBD1 (5 bases). The J call may be in error: the DNA end matches TRBJ2-7 better. This CDR3 spans 15 amino acids. Per germline, CDR1 SGHTA and CDR2 FQGNSA. In DNA form, the CDR3 reads TGTGCCAGCAGCTTATTCCCAGGGATCCGGTACGAGCAGTACTTC. The encoded protein is CASSLFPGIRYEQYF.

This clonotype occurred a few times. The chain couples TRBV5-1 to TRBJ2-2; maybe TRBD1 (6 bases). This CDR3 region has 17 residues. V was clipped by 4 bases and J by 4 bases, with 20 bases between them. Germline V CDR1 and CDR2: SGHRS, YFSETQ. The chain's CDR3 is CASSPPGASRTTGELFF. The DNA for the CDR3 is TGCGCCAGCAGCCCCCCAGGGGCCTCAAGAACCACCGGGGAGCTGTTTTTT.

Details on this clonotype: This CDR3 fails to terminate in the conserved phenylalanine or tryptophan, so it likely reflects a read error. The rearrangement uses TRBV7-2 and TRBJ2-7; 10 positions agree with TRBD1. The germline CDR1 and CDR2 sequences are SGHTA and FQGNSA. The CDR3 has 15 residues. J lost 5 bases, V lost 4 bases, and 8 bases had no gene match. CDR3 DNA sequence: TGTGCCAGCAGCTCTACCGGGACAGGGGCGAACGAGCAGTACGGC. It codes for CASSSTGTGANEQYG.

This clonotype appeared a few times. The junction does not match germline at one end; this may be a read error. This chain connects TRBV12-3 or TRBV12-4 to TRBJ1-2; D possibly corresponds to TRBD1 (5 bases). The CDR3 length is 14 residues. CDR3 in amino acids: CVSTRSASAGGYTF. Here the CDR3 DNA reads TGTGTCAGCACACGCTCGGCCTCCGCAGGGGGCTACACCTTC.

This clonotype showed up just a few times. The J gene is TRBJ1-1, the V gene TRBV20-1; no clear D gene. The germline CDR1 and CDR2 sequences are DFQATT and SNEGSKA (reference sequence). The CDR3 is 13 residues long. Trimming pared 6 bases from V and 0 bases from J, leaving 11 bases between. The CDR3 nucleotides read TGCAGTGCCCGGGGATACATGAACACTGAAGCTTTCTTT. Its protein product is CSARGYMNTEAFF.

In this sample, this clonotype turned up a few times. The chain recombines TRBV28 with TRBJ2-3, with 8 bases lining up with TRBD2. After removal of 5 bases from V and 1 base from J, the junction contained 11 bases not matched to a gene. The CDR3 has 17 residues. Germline CDR1 is MDHEN and CDR2 is SYDVKM. CDR3 nucleotides: TGTGCCAGCAGTACCTACGCGGGGGGACTTGGCACAGATACGCAGTATTTT. Amino acids: CASSTYAGGLGTDTQYF.

This clonotype occurred many times. The chain has TRBV7-2 and TRBJ2-3; D assignment may be TRBD1 or TRBD2 (5 bases each). This CDR3 contains 18 residues. Between the trimmed V and J ends, which lost 5 bases and 0 bases, there was a span of 21 bases. The V gene's germline CDR1 is SGHTA and CDR2 FQGNSA. This CDR3 reads CASSTPHGGGRSTDTQYF. The DNA for the CDR3 is TGTGCCAGCAGCACCCCGCACGGTGGGGGAAGGAGCACAGATACGCAGTATTTT.

This clonotype was observed at least ten times. J is TRBJ2-5 and V is TRBV24-1; maybe TRBD2 (6 bases). The CDR3 covers 15 residues. The V gene's germline CDR1 is KGHDR and CDR2 SFDVKD. Between the trimmed V and J ends, which lost 4 bases and 6 bases, there was a span of 17 bases. In nucleotides, the CDR3 is TGTGCCACCAGTGACACGAGGAGGGATGGAAAGACCCAGTACTTC. It codes for CATSDTRRDGKTQYF.

The chain couples TRBV6-6 to TRBJ1-5, with a tentative D call TRBD1 (6 bases). Germline V CDR1 and CDR2: MNHNY, SVGAGI (reference sequence). This CDR3 has 17 amino acids. Deletions cut 0 bases from V and 1 base from J, with 13 bases between. The CDR3 coding sequence is TGTGCCAGCAGTTACTCGCGGGGGGCAGTGAGCAATCAGCCCCAGCATTTT. As protein: CASSYSRGAVSNQPQHF.

With respect to this clonotype: A read error is possible here, since a much larger clone lies one base away. This chain uses TRBV7-7 with TRBJ2-1; 8 bases are a match to TRBD2. CDR1 SSHAT and CDR2 FNYEAQ come from the germline V gene (reference sequence). The length of the CDR3 is 15 residues. The trim removed 2 bases at V and 7 bases at J, leaving 7 bases unmatched. In DNA form, the CDR3 reads TGTGCCAGCAGCTTATACGGGGGGGTCGCAAATGAGCAGTTCTTC. Its protein is CASSLYGGVANEQFF.

V and J are TRBV4-1 and TRBJ2-1; a possible D gene is TRBD2 (6 bases). V lost 2 bases to trimming and J lost 4 bases, with 15 bases between them. Germline V gene data show CDR1 as MGHRA and CDR2 as YSYEKL. CDR3 length: 16 residues. CDR3 region: CASSQPRGFLYNEQFF. The CDR3 bases are TGCGCCAGCAGCCAACCCCGGGGGTTCCTATACAATGAGCAGTTCTTC.